This entry lists 3 T cell receptor beta chains sequenced from one sample in a study of blood T cells in healthy people across ages. A second roughly 6 to 11 cycle PCR used barcoded and J-beta primers. TCRdb recomputed calls from the 5' RACE reads with MiXCR, one row per CDR3 protein. The table has about 1 million distinct CDR3 sequences, over 35% seen once. The specimen was blood. The receptors shown here come from a woman aged 60-75 years in good health.

This chain links TRBV28 with TRBJ2-5; D is possibly TRBD2 (6 bases). CDR1 and CDR2 from the germline V gene are MDHEN and SYDVKM. The V and J ends lost 3 bases and 11 bases respectively, with 16 bases between them. The CDR3 has 13 residues. The CDR3 spells CASSFWAGGEQYF. CDR3 nucleotides: TGTGCCAGCAGTTTCTGGGCCGGAGGGGAGCAGTACTTC.

The chain employs TRBV20-1 and TRBJ2-7; tentative D call: TRBD1 (6 bases). The V and J ends lost 0 bases and 6 bases respectively, with 18 bases between them. In germline, CDR1 is DFQATT, CDR2 SNEGSKA (reference sequence). This CDR3 spans 15 amino acids. CDR3 residues: CSARDGGRVMGEQYF. CDR3 coding DNA: TGCAGTGCTAGAGATGGGGGCAGGGTGATGGGCGAGCAGTACTTC.

This clonotype was observed a few times. The V gene is TRBV20-1, the J gene TRBJ2-4; D not certain. The assigned J gene may be wrong: the sequence end matches TRBJ2-7 better. This CDR3 is 13 amino acids long. Looked up from germline, CDR1 is DFQATT and CDR2 is SNEGSKA (reference sequence). CDR3 DNA: TGCAGTGCTAGTCTGAGGACCACCTACGAGCAGTACTTC. This gives the protein CSASLRTTYEQYF.